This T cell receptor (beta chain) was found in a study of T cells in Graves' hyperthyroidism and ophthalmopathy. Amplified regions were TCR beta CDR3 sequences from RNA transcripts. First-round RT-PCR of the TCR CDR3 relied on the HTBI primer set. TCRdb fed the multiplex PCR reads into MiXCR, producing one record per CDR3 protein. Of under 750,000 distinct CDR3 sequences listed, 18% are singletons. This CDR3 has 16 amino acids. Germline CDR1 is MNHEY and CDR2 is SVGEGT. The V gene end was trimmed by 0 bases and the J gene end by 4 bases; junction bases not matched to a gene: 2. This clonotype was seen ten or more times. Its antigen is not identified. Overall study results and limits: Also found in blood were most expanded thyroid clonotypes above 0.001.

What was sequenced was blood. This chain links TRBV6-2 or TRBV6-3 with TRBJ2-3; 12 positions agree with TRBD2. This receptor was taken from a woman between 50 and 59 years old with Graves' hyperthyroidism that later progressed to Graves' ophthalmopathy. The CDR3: CASSYSTSGGSDTQYF. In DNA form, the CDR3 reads TGTGCCAGCAGTTACTCAACTAGCGGGGGGTCAGATACGCAGTATTTT.